One sample yielded the 8 T cell receptor beta chains listed below, sequenced in a study of T cells in Graves' hyperthyroidism and ophthalmopathy. TCR beta CDR3 regions were amplified from RNA. The HTBI primer set was used in a first-round RT-PCR of the TCR CDR3. One entry per CDR3 protein, called by TCRdb with MiXCR from the multiplex PCR reads. This sample has 400,000 to 450,000 distinct CDR3 sequences, with about 15% found just once. Sample: blood. The receptors were sampled from a man aged 18 to 35 with Graves' ophthalmopathy.

CDR3: CASGASGGDEQFF. CDR3 nucleotides: TGTGCTAGTGGGGCTAGCGGGGGCGATGAGCAGTTCTTC. This chain uses TRBV12-5 with TRBJ2-1; 10 bases map to TRBD2. This CDR3 spans 13 amino acids. Germline CDR1 reads LGHNT; CDR2 reads FRNRAP. The ends lost 6 bases at V and 8 bases at J; junction bases unmatched: 4.

Ten or more counts support this clonotype. The V gene is TRBV30, the J gene TRBJ2-1; D may match TRBD1 or TRBD2 (5 bases each). The CDR3 length is 16 residues. The ends were cut back, 8 bases at V and 0 bases at J, with 20 bases in the middle. Germline V gene sequence: CDR1 GTSNPN, CDR2 SVGIG (reference sequence). The CDR3 sequence: CAHYRDVGPSYNEQFF. CDR3 in DNA: TGTGCCCACTACCGGGACGTCGGTCCCTCCTACAATGAGCAGTTCTTC.

In this sample, this clonotype turned up a few times. The V call is TRBV18, the J call TRBJ1-2; the match to TRBD1 covers 9 bases. Unmatched junction bases numbered 11, after V lost 2 bases and J lost 4 bases. This CDR3 contains 17 residues. Per the germline V gene, CDR1 is KGHSH and CDR2 is LQKENI. The CDR3 DNA is TGTGCCAGCTCACCATCCCAATTGGGACAGGGCTTCTATGGCTACACCTTC. It is translated as CASSPSQLGQGFYGYTF.

Points on this clonotype: A much bigger clone sits one base away, suggesting this may be a read error. This chain connects TRBV7-9 to TRBJ2-6, with D possibly being TRBD2 (6 bases). The CDR3 is 15 residues long. The germline V gene encodes CDR1 SEHNR and CDR2 FQNEAQ (reference sequence). CDR3 protein: CASRAGRAGANVPTF. DNA for the CDR3: TGTGCCAGCAGAGCGGGCCGGGCTGGGGCCAACGTCCCGACTTTC.

This clonotype was detected ten times or more. V gene TRBV29-1 combines with J gene TRBJ2-7, with 10 nucleotides matching TRBD1. The V gene's germline CDR1 is SQVTM and CDR2 ANQGSEA. The CDR3 is made up of 12 amino acids. The J segment lost 3 bases and the V segment lost 6 bases, leaving 2 bases of the junction unmatched. This CDR3 is CSVRDRGYEQYF. The DNA for the CDR3 is TGCAGCGTCCGGGACAGGGGCTACGAGCAGTACTTC.

In this sample, this clonotype turned up many times. V and J are TRBV12-3 or TRBV12-4 and TRBJ2-3; 8 bases agree with TRBD2. Trimming at V came to 7 bases and at J to 2 bases, leaving 26 bases not matched to a gene. The CDR3 contains 21 residues. CDR3 DNA: TGTGCCAGCAATCTCAGGCGGGCAAGACTAGCGCTCAAACAAAACACAGATACGCAGTATTTT. Protein: CASNLRRARLALKQNTDTQYF.

As to this clonotype: Just one base apart from a much larger clone, this may be a read error. This rearrangement joins TRBV19 to TRBJ2-7; 7 bases map to TRBD2. V dropped 9 bases and J dropped 0; count of bases not matched to a gene: 11. The CDR3 loop spans 15 amino acids. Germline assignment: CDR1 LNHDA and CDR2 SQIVND (reference sequence). Here the CDR3 DNA reads TGTGCCAGAAAACAAAAACGGGGGGACTCCTACGAGCAGTACTTC. Its protein product is CARKQKRGDSYEQYF.

This chain joins TRBV11-3 and TRBJ2-2; D may be TRBD1 (6 bases). From germline, CDR1 is SGHNT and CDR2 YENEEA. The V end was cut by 8 bases, the J end by 5 bases, with 12 bases between. This CDR3 region has 13 residues. The CDR3 region is CASQGLRTGELFF. The CDR3, as DNA: TGTGCCAGCCAGGGGCTGAGGACCGGGGAGCTGTTTTTT.